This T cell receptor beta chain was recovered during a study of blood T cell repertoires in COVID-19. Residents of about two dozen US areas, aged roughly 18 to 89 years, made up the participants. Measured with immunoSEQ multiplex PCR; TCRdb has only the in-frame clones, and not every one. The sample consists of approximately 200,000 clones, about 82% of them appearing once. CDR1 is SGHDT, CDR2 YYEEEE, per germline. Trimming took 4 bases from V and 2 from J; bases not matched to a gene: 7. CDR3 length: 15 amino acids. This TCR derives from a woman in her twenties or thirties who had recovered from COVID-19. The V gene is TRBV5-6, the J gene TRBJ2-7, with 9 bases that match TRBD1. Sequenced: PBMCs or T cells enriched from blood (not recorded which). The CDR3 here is CASSTTGGLPYEQYF. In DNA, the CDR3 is TGTGCCAGCAGCACCACAGGGGGCCTCCCCTACGAGCAGTACTTC. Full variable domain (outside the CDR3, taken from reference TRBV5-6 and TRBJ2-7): DAGVTQSPTHLIKTRGQQVTLRCSPKSGHDTVSWYQQALGQGPQFIFQYYEEEERQRGNFPDRFSGHQFPNYSSELNVNALLLGDSALYLCASSTTGGLPYEQYFGPGTRLTVT.